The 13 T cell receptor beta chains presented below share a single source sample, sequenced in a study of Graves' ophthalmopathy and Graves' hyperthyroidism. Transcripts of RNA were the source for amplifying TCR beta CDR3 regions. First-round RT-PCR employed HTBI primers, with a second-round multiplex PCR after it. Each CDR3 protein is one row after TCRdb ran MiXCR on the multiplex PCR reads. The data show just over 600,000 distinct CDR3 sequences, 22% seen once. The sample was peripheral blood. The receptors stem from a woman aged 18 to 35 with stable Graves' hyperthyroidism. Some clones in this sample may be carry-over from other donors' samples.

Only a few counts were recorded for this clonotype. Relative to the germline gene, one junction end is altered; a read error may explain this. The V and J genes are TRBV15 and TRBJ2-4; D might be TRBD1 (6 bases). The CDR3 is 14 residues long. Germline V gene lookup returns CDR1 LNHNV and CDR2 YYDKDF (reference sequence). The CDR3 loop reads CATSREQGPNIKYF. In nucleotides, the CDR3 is TGTGCCACCAGCAGAGAACAGGGCCCCAACATTAAGTACTTC.

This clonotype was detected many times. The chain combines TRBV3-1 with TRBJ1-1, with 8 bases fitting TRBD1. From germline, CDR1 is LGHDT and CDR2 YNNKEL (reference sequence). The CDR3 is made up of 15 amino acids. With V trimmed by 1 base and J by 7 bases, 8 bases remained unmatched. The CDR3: CASSQGWTGSLEAFF. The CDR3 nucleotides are TGTGCCAGCAGCCAAGGATGGACAGGGAGTCTTGAAGCTTTCTTT. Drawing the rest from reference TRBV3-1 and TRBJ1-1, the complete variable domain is DTAVSQTPKYLVTQMGNDKSIKCEQNLGHDTMYWYKQDSKKFLKIMFSYNNKELIINETVPNRFSPKSPDKAHLNLHINSLELGDSAVYFCASSQGWTGSLEAFFGQGTRLTVV.

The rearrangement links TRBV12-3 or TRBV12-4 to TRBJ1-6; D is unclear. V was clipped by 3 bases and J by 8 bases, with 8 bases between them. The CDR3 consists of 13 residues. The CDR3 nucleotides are TGTGCCAGCAGTTTCCTCAGAGATTCACCCCTCCACTTT. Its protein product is CASSFLRDSPLHF.

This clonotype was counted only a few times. CDR3 in DNA: TGTGCCAGCAGTGATCCAGCGGGAGGAGAGACCCAGTACTTC. This translates into CASSDPAGGETQYF. J is TRBJ2-5 and V is TRBV25-1; 9 nucleotides agree with TRBD2. The CDR3 spans 14 residues. The V gene's germline CDR1 is MGHDK and CDR2 SYGVNS. Unmatched junction bases numbered 3, after V lost 3 bases and J lost 4 bases.

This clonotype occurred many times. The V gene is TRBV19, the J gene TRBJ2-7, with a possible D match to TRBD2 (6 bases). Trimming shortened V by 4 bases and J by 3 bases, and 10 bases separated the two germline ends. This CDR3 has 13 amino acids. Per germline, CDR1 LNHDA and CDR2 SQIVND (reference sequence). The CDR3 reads CASSTPGSYEQYF. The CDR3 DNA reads TGTGCCAGTAGTACCCCCGGGAGCTACGAGCAGTACTTC. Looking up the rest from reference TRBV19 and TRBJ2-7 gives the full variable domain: DGGITQSPKYLFRKEGQNVTLSCEQNLNHDAMYWYRQDPGQGLRLIYYSQIVNDFQKGDIAEGYSVSREKKESFPLTVTSAQKNPTAFYLCASSTPGSYEQYFGPGTRLTVT.

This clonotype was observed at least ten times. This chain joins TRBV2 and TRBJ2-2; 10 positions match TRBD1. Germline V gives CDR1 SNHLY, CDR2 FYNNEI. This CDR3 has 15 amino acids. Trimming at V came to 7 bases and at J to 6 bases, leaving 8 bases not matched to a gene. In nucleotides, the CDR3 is TGTGCCAGCATTAGCGGGACAGGGGTACCCGGGGAGCTGTTTTTT. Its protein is CASISGTGVPGELFF. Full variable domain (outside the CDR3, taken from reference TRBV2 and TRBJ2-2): EPEVTQTPSHQVTQMGQEVILRCVPISNHLYFYWYRQILGQKVEFLVSFYNNEISEKSEIFDDQFSVERPDGSNFTLKIRSTKLEDSAMYFCASISGTGVPGELFFGEGSRLTVL.

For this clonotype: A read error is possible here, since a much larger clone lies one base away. The CDR3: CASIPTASNYGFTF. CDR3 nucleotide sequence: TGTGCCAGCATCCCAACAGCGAGTAACTATGGCTTCACCTTC. The chain couples TRBV6-1 to TRBJ1-2; the D is unclear. Germline values: CDR1 MNHNS, CDR2 SASEGT. This CDR3 has 14 amino acids.

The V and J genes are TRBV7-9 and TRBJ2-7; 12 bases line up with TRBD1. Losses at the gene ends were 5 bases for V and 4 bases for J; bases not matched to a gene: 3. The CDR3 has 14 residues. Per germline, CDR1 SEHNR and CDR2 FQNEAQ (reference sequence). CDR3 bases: TGTGCCAGCAGCGGGACAGGGGGCATGTACGAGCAGTACTTC. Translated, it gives CASSGTGGMYEQYF.

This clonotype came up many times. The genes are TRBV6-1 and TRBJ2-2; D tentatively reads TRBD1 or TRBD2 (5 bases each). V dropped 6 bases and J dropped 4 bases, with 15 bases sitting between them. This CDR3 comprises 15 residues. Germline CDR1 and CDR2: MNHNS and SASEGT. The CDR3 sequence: CASRPRELGTGELFF. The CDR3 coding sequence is TGTGCCAGCAGGCCCAGGGAGCTGGGCACCGGGGAGCTGTTTTTT.

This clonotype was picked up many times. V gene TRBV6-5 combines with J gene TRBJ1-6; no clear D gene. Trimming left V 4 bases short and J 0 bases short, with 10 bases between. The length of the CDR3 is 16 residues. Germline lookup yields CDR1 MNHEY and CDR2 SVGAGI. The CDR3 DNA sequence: TGTGCCAGCAGTTTTCGGTACAGCTCCTATAATTCACCCCTCCACTTT. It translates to CASSFRYSSYNSPLHF.

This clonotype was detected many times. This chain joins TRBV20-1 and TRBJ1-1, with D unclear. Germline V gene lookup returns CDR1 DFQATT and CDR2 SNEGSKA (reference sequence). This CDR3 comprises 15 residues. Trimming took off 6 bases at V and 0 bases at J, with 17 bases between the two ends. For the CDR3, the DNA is TGCAGTGCCAGTGATGACCGACACATGAACACTGAAGCTTTCTTT. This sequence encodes CSASDDRHMNTEAFF.

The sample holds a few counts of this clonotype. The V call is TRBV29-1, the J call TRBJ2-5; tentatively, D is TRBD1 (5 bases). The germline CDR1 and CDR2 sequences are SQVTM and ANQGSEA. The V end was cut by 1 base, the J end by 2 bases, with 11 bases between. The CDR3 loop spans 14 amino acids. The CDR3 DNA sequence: TGCAGCGTTGAAGCGTTTGGGGCACAAGAGACCCAGTACTTC. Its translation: CSVEAFGAQETQYF.

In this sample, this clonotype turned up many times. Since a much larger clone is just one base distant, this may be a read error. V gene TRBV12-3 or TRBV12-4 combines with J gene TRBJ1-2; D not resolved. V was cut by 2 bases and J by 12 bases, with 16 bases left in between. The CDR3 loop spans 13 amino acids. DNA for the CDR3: TGTGCCAGCAGTTTATCGGTAGGGTACGGCCACACCTTC. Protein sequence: CASSLSVGYGHTF.